This TCR beta chain was recorded in a study of blood T cell repertoires in COVID-19. Study background: Whether acute or convalescent, the COVID-19 samples came from the United States, Italy and Spain. PBMCs, B-cell-depleted T cells, or T cells were the source of the cDNA or gDNA that made up the material.

This clone was observed once. Looked up from germline, CDR1 is SGHVS and CDR2 is FNYEAQ. This CDR3 spans 15 amino acids. Trimming took 0 bases from V and 4 from J, leaving 7 bases between them. Methods used by the authors: Estimation of nucleated cell counts was performed using reference gene primer amplification. This table comes from immunoSEQ multiplex PCR, and its TCRdb copy is limited to in-frame clones, with some not included. The V and J calls and the clone size are those of that table, but D and trimming were determined from the DNA. The data show about 230,000 clones, with around four fifths seen just once and more than 25% held by the top ten.

The rearrangement uses TRBV7-6 and TRBJ1-6; the D gene is possibly TRBD1 (5 bases). The sample was peripheral blood. This receptor was identified in a man aged 40-49 years with acute or convalescent COVID-19. CDR3 region: CASSLAGPYNSPLHF. In nucleotides, the CDR3 is TGTGCCAGCAGCTTAGCGGGGCCTTATAATTCACCCCTCCACTTT.